This entry concerns a single T cell receptor (beta chain). Its antigen is unidentified. Researchers ran the PCR with 60 Vbeta and 13 Jbeta primers. The method was immunoSEQ multiplex PCR; TCRdb's version includes in-frame clones alone and lacks a portion of them. The sample carries 100,000 to 150,000 clones, approximately 81% recorded once. This entry is derived from a study of cytomegalovirus exposure and HLA in healthy donors. Regarding the study as a whole: Across donors, presence/absence analyses took sequencing depth to be roughly uniform. In vitro data verified a few CMV-associated chains as specific for CMV antigens.

CDR1 SGDLS and CDR2 YYNGEE come from the germline V gene. The V and J ends lost 3 bases and 3 bases, in that order; junction bases with no gene match: 10. The CDR3 extends over 18 amino acids. The V gene is TRBV9, the J gene TRBJ2-2; 11 positions match TRBD2. The sequencing input was PBMCs. The origin of this receptor is a man aged 18 to 30 in good health and CMV-seropositive. This chain's CDR3 is CASSEDDNSGGDTGELFF. CDR3 nucleotides: TGTGCCAGCAGCGAAGACGATAATAGCGGGGGGGACACCGGGGAGCTGTTTTTT.